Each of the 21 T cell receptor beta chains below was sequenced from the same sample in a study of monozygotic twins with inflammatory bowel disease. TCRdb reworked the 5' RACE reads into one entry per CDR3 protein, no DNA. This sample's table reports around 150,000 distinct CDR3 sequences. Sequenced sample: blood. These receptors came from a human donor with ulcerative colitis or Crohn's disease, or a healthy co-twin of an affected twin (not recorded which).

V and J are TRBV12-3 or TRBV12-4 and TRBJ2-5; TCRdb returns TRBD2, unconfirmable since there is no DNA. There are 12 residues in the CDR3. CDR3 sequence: CASSQALRTQYF.

The chain's CDR3 is CASSLGPAGGSSYEQYF. This sequence joins TRBV5-1 and TRBJ2-7; TCRdb indicates TRBD2, and absent DNA this call remains unverified. The germline V gene has CDR1 SGHRS and CDR2 YFSETQ. This CDR3 contains 17 residues.

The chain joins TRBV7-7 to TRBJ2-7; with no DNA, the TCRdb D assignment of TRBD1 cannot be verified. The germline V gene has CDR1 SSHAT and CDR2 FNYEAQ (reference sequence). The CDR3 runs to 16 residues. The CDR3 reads CASSPGGGGCSYEQYF.

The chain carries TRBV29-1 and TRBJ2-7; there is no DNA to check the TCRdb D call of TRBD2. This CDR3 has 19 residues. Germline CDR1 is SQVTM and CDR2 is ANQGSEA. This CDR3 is CSVFPLLADHNMYPYEQYF.

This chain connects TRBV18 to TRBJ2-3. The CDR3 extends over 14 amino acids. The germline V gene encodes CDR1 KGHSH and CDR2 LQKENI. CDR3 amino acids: CASSPFQGTDTQYF. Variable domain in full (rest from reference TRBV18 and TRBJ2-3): NAGVMQNPRHLVRRRGQEARLRCSPMKGHSHVYWYRQLPEEGLKFMVYLQKENIIDESGMPKERFSAEFPKEGPSILRIQQVVRGDSAAYFCASSPFQGTDTQYFGPGTRLTVL.

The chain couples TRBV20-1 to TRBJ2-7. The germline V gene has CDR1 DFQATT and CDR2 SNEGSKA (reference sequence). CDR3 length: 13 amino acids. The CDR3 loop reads CSARDEAPYEQYF.

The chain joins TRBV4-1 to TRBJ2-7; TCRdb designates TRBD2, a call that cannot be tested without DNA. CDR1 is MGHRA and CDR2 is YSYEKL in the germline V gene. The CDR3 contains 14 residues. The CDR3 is CASSPDTGRDRQYF.

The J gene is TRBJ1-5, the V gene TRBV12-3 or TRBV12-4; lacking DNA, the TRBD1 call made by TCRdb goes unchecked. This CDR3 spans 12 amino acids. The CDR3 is CASSLLTGPEHF.

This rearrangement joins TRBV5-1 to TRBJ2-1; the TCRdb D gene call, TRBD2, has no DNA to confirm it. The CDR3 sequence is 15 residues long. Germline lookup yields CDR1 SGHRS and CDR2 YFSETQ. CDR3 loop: CASSLSAGGRNEQFF.

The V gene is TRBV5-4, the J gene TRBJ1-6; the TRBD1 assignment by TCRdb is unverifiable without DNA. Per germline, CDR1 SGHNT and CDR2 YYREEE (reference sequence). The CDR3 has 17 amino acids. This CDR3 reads CASSLSYTGTGGSPLHF. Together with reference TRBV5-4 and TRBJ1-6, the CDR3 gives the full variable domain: ETGVTQSPTHLIKTRGQQVTLRCSSQSGHNTVSWYQQALGQGPQFIFQYYREEENGRGNFPPRFSGLQFPNYSSELNVNALELDDSALYLCASSLSYTGTGGSPLHFGNGTRLTVT.

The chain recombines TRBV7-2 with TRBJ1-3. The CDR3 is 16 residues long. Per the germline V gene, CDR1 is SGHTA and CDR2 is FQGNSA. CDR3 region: CASSLLRPTGGNTIYF. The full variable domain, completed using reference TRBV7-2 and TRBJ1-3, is GAGVSQSPSNKVTEKGKDVELRCDPISGHTALYWYRQSLGQGLEFLIYFQGNSAPDKSGLPSDRFSAERTGGSVSTLTIQRTQQEDSAVYLCASSLLRPTGGNTIYFGEGSWLTVV.

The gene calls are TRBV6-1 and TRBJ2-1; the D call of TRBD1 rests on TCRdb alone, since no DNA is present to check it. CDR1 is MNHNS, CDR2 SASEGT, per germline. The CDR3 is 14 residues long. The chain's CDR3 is CASSPRDRRNEQFF.

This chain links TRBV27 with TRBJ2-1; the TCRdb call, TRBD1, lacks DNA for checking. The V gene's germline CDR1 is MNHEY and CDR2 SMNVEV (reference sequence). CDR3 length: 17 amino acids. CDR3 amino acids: CASRHRMGARSYNEQFF.

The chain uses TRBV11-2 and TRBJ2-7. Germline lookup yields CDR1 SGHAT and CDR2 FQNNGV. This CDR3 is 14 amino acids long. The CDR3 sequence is CASSFSGDTYEQYF.

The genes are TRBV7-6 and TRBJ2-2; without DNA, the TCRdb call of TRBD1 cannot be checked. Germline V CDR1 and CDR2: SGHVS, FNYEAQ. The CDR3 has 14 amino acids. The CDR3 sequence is CASSLGPGSGELFF.

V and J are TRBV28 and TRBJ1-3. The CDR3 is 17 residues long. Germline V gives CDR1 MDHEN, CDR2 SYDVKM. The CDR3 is CASSSPRAAGGGNTIYF.

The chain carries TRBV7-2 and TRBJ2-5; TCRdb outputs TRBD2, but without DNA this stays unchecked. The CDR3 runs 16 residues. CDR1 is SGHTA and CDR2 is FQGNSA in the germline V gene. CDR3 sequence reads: CASSSFPSGPWETQYF.

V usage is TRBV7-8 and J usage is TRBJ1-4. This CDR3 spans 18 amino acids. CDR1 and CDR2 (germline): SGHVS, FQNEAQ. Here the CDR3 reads CASSLTGSTGAISEKLFF.

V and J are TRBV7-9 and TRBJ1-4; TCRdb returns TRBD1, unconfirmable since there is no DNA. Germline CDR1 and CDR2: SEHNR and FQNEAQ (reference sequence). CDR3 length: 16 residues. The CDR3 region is CASSPSAGLTNEKLFF. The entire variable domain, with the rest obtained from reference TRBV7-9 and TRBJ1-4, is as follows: DTGVSQNPRHKITKRGQNVTFRCDPISEHNRLYWYRQTLGQGPEFLTYFQNEAQLEKSRLLSDRFSAERPKGSFSTLEIQRTEQGDSAMYLCASSPSAGLTNEKLFFGSGTQLSVL.

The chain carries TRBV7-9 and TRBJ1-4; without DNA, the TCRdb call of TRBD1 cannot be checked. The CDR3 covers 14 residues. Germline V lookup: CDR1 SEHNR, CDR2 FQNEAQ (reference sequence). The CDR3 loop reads CASSLGTGNEKLFF. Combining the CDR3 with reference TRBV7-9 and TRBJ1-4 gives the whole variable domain DTGVSQNPRHKITKRGQNVTFRCDPISEHNRLYWYRQTLGQGPEFLTYFQNEAQLEKSRLLSDRFSAERPKGSFSTLEIQRTEQGDSAMYLCASSLGTGNEKLFFGSGTQLSVL.

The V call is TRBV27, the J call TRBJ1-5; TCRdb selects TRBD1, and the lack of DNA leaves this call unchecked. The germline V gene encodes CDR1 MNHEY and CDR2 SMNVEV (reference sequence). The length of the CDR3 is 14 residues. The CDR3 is CASSLDGGGQPQHF.